One and the same sample provided the 8 T cell receptor beta chains below, sequenced in a study of regulatory T cells in long-lasting Graves disease. Building the TCR beta libraries relied on iRepertoire HTBI primers, and CDR3 regions underwent Arm-PCR. TCRdb passed the multiplex PCR reads through MiXCR, listing each CDR3 protein once. The sample includes approximately 460,000 distinct CDR3 sequences, roughly 17% of them seen just once. Time point noted: newly diagnosed GD, antithyroid drugs for less than 3 months. PBMC-extracted RNA yielded the TCR library. These data are also associated with another study on T cells in Graves' hyperthyroidism and ophthalmopathy.

Source: peripheral blood mononuclear cells (PBMCs), taken at new diagnosis, from a patient treated with antithyroid drugs. These receptors came from a woman aged 25 to 45 with Graves disease.

The chain employs TRBV25-1 and TRBJ2-4; TRBD1 is a possible D gene (6 bases). The germline V and J ends were trimmed by 6 bases and 0 bases, with 12 bases remaining between them. This CDR3 has 15 amino acids. The germline CDR1 and CDR2 sequences are MGHDK and SYGVNS. CDR3 sequence: CASSADRLAKNIQYF. In DNA form, the CDR3 reads TGTGCCAGCAGCGCGGACAGACTAGCCAAAAACATTCAGTACTTC.

This chain uses TRBV2 with TRBJ1-4; D remains unclear. The length of the CDR3 is 16 residues. Germline CDR1 reads SNHLY; CDR2 reads FYNNEI. V was shortened by 7 bases and J by 0 bases, with 15 bases between the two germline ends. CDR3 nucleotide sequence: TGTGCCAGCACCAGATCTTTCGGGGCAACTAATGAAAAACTGTTTTTT. It encodes CASTRSFGATNEKLFF.

This clonotype was counted at least ten times. The rearrangement joins TRBV20-1 to TRBJ2-3; 11 bases fit TRBD1. V gave up 3 bases and J gave up 7 bases; unmatched junction bases: 9. The CDR3 loop spans 15 amino acids. CDR1 and CDR2 (germline): DFQATT, SNEGSKA (reference sequence). As DNA, the CDR3 is TGCAGTGCTAGTCCCGGGACAGGGGGAGACTATACGCAGTATTTT. It specifies CSASPGTGGDYTQYF.

This clonotype was seen repeatedly, ten times or more. V gene TRBV6-2 or TRBV6-3 combines with J gene TRBJ2-7, with D tentatively TRBD1 (5 bases). Trimming pared 5 bases from V and 2 bases from J, leaving 13 bases between. The CDR3 runs to 14 residues. The germline CDR1 and CDR2 sequences are MNHEY and SVGEGT. In DNA form, the CDR3 reads TGTGCCAGCAGTGATTCGCAGGGCCCCTACGAGCAGTACTTC. Its protein product is CASSDSQGPYEQYF.

The chain recombines TRBV5-1 with TRBJ1-2; TRBD1 aligns across 9 bases. The CDR3 totals 15 residues. V trimming: 0 bases; J trimming: 5 bases; junction bases outside the gene matches: 5. CDR1 is SGHRS and CDR2 is YFSETQ in the germline V gene. The CDR3 reads CASSLGGDREYGYTF. In DNA, the CDR3 is TGCGCCAGCAGCTTGGGCGGGGACAGGGAGTATGGCTACACCTTC.

This clonotype was observed many times. The J gene is TRBJ2-7, the V gene TRBV6-5; no clear D. V lost 3 bases and J lost 4, with 10 bases in between. The CDR3 totals 13 residues. The germline V gene has CDR1 MNHEY and CDR2 SVGAGI. CDR3 DNA sequence: TGTGCCAGCAGTTATCGGACGAAATACGAGCAGTACTTC. It translates to CASSYRTKYEQYF.

CDR3 nucleotides: TGTGCCAGCAGCTTAGCCGGGTGGGACAGATGGTCCTCTTACGAGCAGTACTTC. Protein: CASSLAGWDRWSSYEQYF. The V gene is TRBV7-8, the J gene TRBJ2-7; 7 bases agree with TRBD1. The germline V gene has CDR1 SGHVS and CDR2 FQNEAQ. This CDR3 has 18 amino acids. Germline trimming cut 0 bases from V and 4 bases from J; bases unmatched to any gene: 15.

A single count supports this clonotype. The gene calls are TRBV6-2 or TRBV6-3 and TRBJ2-7; D gene ambiguous. This CDR3 is 14 amino acids long. Looked up from germline, CDR1 is MNHEY and CDR2 is SVGEGT. V lost 7 bases and J lost 2, with 15 bases in between. CDR3 sequence reads: CASTQPEIPYEQYF. The CDR3 DNA sequence: TGTGCCAGCACCCAACCCGAGATACCCTACGAGCAGTACTTC.